The 7 T cell receptor beta chains given below trace back to one sample, sequenced in a study of blood T cell repertoires in COVID-19. Sequencing used immunoSEQ multiplex PCR; TCRdb keeps in-frame clones, though not all of them. The table lists 300,000 to 400,000 clones, around 91% of them singletons. Sequencing was carried out using PBMCs or T cells enriched from blood (not recorded which). These receptors were taken from a man between 18 and 29 years old who had recovered from COVID-19.

This clone has just a few counts. The rearrangement links TRBV7-9 to TRBJ2-7; the D gene is possibly TRBD2 (5 bases). Trimming cost V 1 base and J 0 bases, with 7 bases left between them. CDR1 and CDR2 (germline): SEHNR, FQNEAQ (reference sequence). This CDR3 contains 14 residues. The CDR3 loop is CASSLVRDSYEQYF. Here the CDR3 DNA reads TGTGCCAGCAGCTTAGTCCGGGACTCCTACGAGCAGTACTTC.

The V call is TRBV27, the J call TRBJ2-4, with 8 bases fitting TRBD1. V lost 7 bases, J lost 9 bases, and 14 bases stayed unmatched. The CDR3 has 15 amino acids. CDR1 and CDR2 from the germline V gene are MNHEY and SMNVEV (reference sequence). The CDR3 DNA sequence: TGTGCCAGCACCGCTACTCGGACAGGGCGAGGCATTCAGTACTTC. Translated, it gives CASTATRTGRGIQYF.

V is TRBV5-4 and J is TRBJ1-2; the D gene is possibly TRBD1 (5 bases). The CDR3 covers 15 residues. Trimming shortened V by 6 bases and J by 1 base, and 16 bases separated the two germline ends. The germline CDR1 and CDR2 sequences are SGHNT and YYREEE (reference sequence). CDR3 region: CASKPTGGNNYGYTF. The CDR3 region has the DNA TGTGCCAGCAAACCGACGGGGGGAAATAACTATGGCTACACCTTC.

The gene calls are TRBV28 and TRBJ2-7; perhaps TRBD2 as D (5 bases). The CDR3 covers 13 residues. Trimming left V 9 bases short and J 2 bases short, with 14 bases between. CDR1 and CDR2 (germline): MDHEN, SYDVKM. CDR3 region: CASIAPYTYEQYF. CDR3 nucleotides: TGTGCCAGTATAGCGCCCTATACCTACGAGCAGTACTTC.

This clone has more than one count but fewer than ten. The chain recombines TRBV9 with TRBJ2-1, with 12 bases identical to TRBD2. The CDR3 covers 14 residues. J lost 10 bases, V lost 3 bases, and 5 bases had no gene match. Germline lookup yields CDR1 SGDLS and CDR2 YYNGEE. DNA for the CDR3: TGTGCCAGCAGCGCCGGACTAGCGGGAATCGAGCAGTTCTTC. Translated: CASSAGLAGIEQFF.

The genes are TRBV19 and TRBJ2-7; D unclear. Deletions cut 4 bases from V and 5 bases from J, with 12 bases between. The CDR3 is 13 residues long. The germline gives CDR1 LNHDA, CDR2 SQIVND (reference sequence). CDR3 sequence: CASSNRPGDEQYF. Written as DNA, the CDR3 is TGTGCCAGTAGTAACCGACCAGGCGACGAGCAGTACTTC. The full variable domain, its missing parts supplied by reference TRBV19 and TRBJ2-7, is DGGITQSPKYLFRKEGQNVTLSCEQNLNHDAMYWYRQDPGQGLRLIYYSQIVNDFQKGDIAEGYSVSREKKESFPLTVTSAQKNPTAFYLCASSNRPGDEQYFGPGTRLTVT.

The chain links TRBV9 to TRBJ1-5, with 7 positions matching TRBD1. CDR1 is SGDLS and CDR2 is YYNGEE in the germline V gene. With V trimmed by 4 bases and J by 6 bases, 13 bases remained unmatched. The CDR3 contains 16 residues. The CDR3 reads CASSLGVGGRAQPQHF. The CDR3 DNA sequence: TGTGCCAGCAGCCTAGGGGTAGGGGGCAGGGCTCAGCCCCAGCATTTT. The full variable domain, in which reference TRBV9 and TRBJ1-5 provide the parts outside the CDR3, is DSGVTQTPKHLITATGQRVTLRCSPRSGDLSVYWYQQSLDQGLQFLIQYYNGEERAKGNILERFSAQQFPDLHSELNLSSLELGDSALYFCASSLGVGGRAQPQHFGDGTRLSIL.